The 29 T cell receptor beta chains reported below all come from one sample, sequenced in a study of shared clonotypes between healthy human individuals. Method: immunoSEQ multiplex PCR; TCRdb's copy keeps in-frame clones and lacks some. The repertoire holds hundreds of thousands of clones, with about 82% as singletons. The sequenced material came from PBMCs. These receptors all come from a woman aged 35 to 49 in good health. Some clones in this sample may be carry-over from other donors' samples.

For the CDR3, the DNA is TGCGCCAGCAGCTTCGACACTTCCTACGAGCAGTACTTC. Its protein product is CASSFDTSYEQYF. The V and J genes are TRBV5-1 and TRBJ2-7; D call uncertain. V lost 2 bases to trimming and J lost 1 base, with 7 bases between them. In germline, CDR1 is SGHRS, CDR2 YFSETQ. CDR3 length equals 13 residues.

CDR3 coding DNA: TGTGCCAGCAGTTCCCCCTCTAGAGGCGAGCAGTACTTC. Protein product: CASSSPSRGEQYF. The chain links TRBV6-6 to TRBJ2-7; D gene ambiguous. CDR1 is MNHNY, CDR2 SVGAGI, per germline (reference sequence). This CDR3 spans 13 amino acids. V dropped 4 bases and J dropped 6 bases, with 13 bases sitting between them.

The chain carries TRBV6-1 and TRBJ2-7; weak D call: TRBD2 (6 bases). The germline V and J ends were trimmed by 4 bases and 1 base, with 17 bases remaining between them. Per germline, CDR1 MNHNS and CDR2 SASEGT. CDR3 length equals 16 residues. This CDR3 reads CASSGKSGVNSYEQYF. CDR3 bases: TGTGCCAGCAGTGGTAAATCGGGGGTAAATTCCTACGAGCAGTACTTC.

This chain joins TRBV10-1 and TRBJ2-3; D is possibly TRBD2 (6 bases). The length of the CDR3 is 15 residues. Trimming pared 0 bases from V and 6 bases from J, leaving 13 bases between. CDR1 is WNHNN, CDR2 SYGVQD, per germline (reference sequence). The CDR3 nucleotides are TGCGCCAGCAGTGAGTCGAGATTTGGGAGGGATACGCAGTATTTT. It encodes CASSESRFGRDTQYF.

The chain couples TRBV5-1 to TRBJ1-2, with D uncertain. V lost 4 bases, J lost 0 bases, and 13 bases lay in between. CDR1 is SGHRS and CDR2 is YFSETQ in the germline V gene. The CDR3 has 15 amino acids. CDR3 DNA: TGCGCCAGCAGCACGTCCAGGAGCTCTAACTATGGCTACACCTTC. It specifies CASSTSRSSNYGYTF.

This chain uses TRBV7-2 with TRBJ2-7; TRBD2 matches at 9 bases. The germline CDR1 and CDR2 sequences are SGHTA and FQGNSA. V lost 5 bases and J lost 0; bases outside the gene matches: 14. This CDR3 has 18 residues. The CDR3 DNA is TGTGCCAGCAGCCTCCTACCTGGCGCGGGAGGGAGCTCCTACGAGCAGTACTTC. This translates into CASSLLPGAGGSSYEQYF.

The gene calls are TRBV7-6 and TRBJ2-7; D remains unclear. V was trimmed by 1 base and J by 0 bases, leaving 7 bases between them. The CDR3 has 14 residues. CDR1 and CDR2 (germline): SGHVS, FNYEAQ. CDR3 region: CASSLGPSSYEQYF. In DNA, the CDR3 is TGTGCCAGCAGCTTAGGGCCTAGCTCCTACGAGCAGTACTTC.

This clone was seen only once. The V gene is TRBV18, the J gene TRBJ1-4; 7 bases fit TRBD1. The germline V gene has CDR1 KGHSH and CDR2 LQKENI. J was trimmed by 6 bases and V by 5 bases; bases with no gene match: 12. CDR3 length: 16 residues. CDR3: CASSTYTGDLDEKLFF. The CDR3 bases are TGTGCCAGCTCAACCTACACAGGGGATTTGGATGAAAAACTGTTTTTT. The entire variable domain, with the rest obtained from reference TRBV18 and TRBJ1-4, is as follows: NAGVMQNPRHLVRRRGQEARLRCSPMKGHSHVYWYRQLPEEGLKFMVYLQKENIIDESGMPKERFSAEFPKEGPSILRIQQVVRGDSAAYFCASSTYTGDLDEKLFFGSGTQLSVL.

The rearrangement links TRBV2 to TRBJ1-1; 8 bases match TRBD1. The V gene's germline CDR1 is SNHLY and CDR2 FYNNEI. There are 13 residues in the CDR3. The trim removed 6 bases at V and 5 bases at J, leaving 5 bases unmatched. The CDR3 nucleotides read TGTGCCAGCAGGCGGACAGGGAGTACTGAAGCTTTCTTT. Residues: CASRRTGSTEAFF.

The rearrangement links TRBV28 to TRBJ1-3; 7 positions match TRBD1. This CDR3 has 15 amino acids. Germline V gene data show CDR1 as MDHEN and CDR2 as SYDVKM. The trim removed 3 bases at V and 0 bases at J, leaving 2 bases unmatched. In DNA form, the CDR3 reads TGTGCCAGCAGTTTGACAGGGTTCTCTGGAAACACCATATATTTT. It codes for CASSLTGFSGNTIYF.

The chain has TRBV18 and TRBJ2-7, with 14 bases lining up with TRBD2. Germline lookup yields CDR1 KGHSH and CDR2 LQKENI. This CDR3 spans 16 amino acids. The V and J ends lost 4 bases and 9 bases, in that order; junction bases with no gene match: 11. As DNA, the CDR3 is TGTGCCAGCTCACTCCGACTAGCGGGAGGGGGCATGGTGCAGTACTTC. Amino acid sequence: CASSLRLAGGGMVQYF.

The CDR3 sequence: CASSLRAGGAYEQYF. Here the CDR3 DNA reads TGTGCCAGCAGTTTGAGGGCAGGGGGGGCCTACGAGCAGTACTTC. The chain joins TRBV27 to TRBJ2-7; the D call may be TRBD1 or TRBD2 (7 bases each). There are 15 residues in the CDR3. In germline, CDR1 is MNHEY, CDR2 SMNVEV (reference sequence). V dropped 3 bases and J dropped 2 bases, with 14 bases sitting between them.

The chain combines TRBV5-5 with TRBJ2-7; TRBD2 matches at 15 bases. CDR3 length: 16 amino acids. The V and J ends lost 4 bases and 5 bases, in that order; junction bases with no gene match: 7. Germline V lookup: CDR1 SGHKS, CDR2 YYEKEE (reference sequence). CDR3 in amino acids: CASSRTSGRVLNEQYF. Written as DNA, the CDR3 is TGTGCCAGCAGCCGGACTAGCGGGAGGGTCCTGAACGAGCAGTACTTC.

This chain links TRBV19 with TRBJ1-5; D gene ambiguous. This CDR3 has 15 residues. The germline CDR1 and CDR2 sequences are LNHDA and SQIVND (reference sequence). The ends were cut back, 6 bases at V and 0 bases at J, with 12 bases in the middle. CDR3 loop: CASSPWQTSNQPQHF. CDR3 nucleotide sequence: TGTGCCAGTAGCCCGTGGCAGACTAGCAATCAGCCCCAGCATTTT.

Details on this clone: The sample contains more than one DNA sequence encoding this CDR3. The chain joins TRBV30 to TRBJ2-3; tentatively, D is TRBD2 (6 bases). CDR1 is GTSNPN, CDR2 SVGIG, per germline (reference sequence). The germline V and J ends were trimmed by 0 bases and 2 bases, with 9 bases remaining between them. CDR3 length equals 14 residues. CDR3 nucleotide sequence: TGTGCCTGGAGTGTATTAGCGGCCACAGATACGCAGTATTTT. Protein product: CAWSVLAATDTQYF.

The chain is built from TRBV10-3 and TRBJ2-7; D gene unclear. V was shortened by 0 bases and J by 4 bases, with 16 bases between the two germline ends. CDR1 is ENHRY and CDR2 is SYGVKD in the germline V gene. CDR3 length: 16 amino acids. The CDR3 reads CAISESAQSWGYEQYF. As DNA, the CDR3 is TGTGCCATCAGTGAGTCGGCCCAGTCGTGGGGTTACGAGCAGTACTTC.

This clone has more than one count but fewer than ten. This rearrangement joins TRBV7-3 to TRBJ2-2, with TRBD2 matching 8 bases. The CDR3 spans 16 residues. The germline gives CDR1 SGHTA, CDR2 FQGTGA. Trimming removed 6 bases from V and 4 bases from J; junction bases left unmatched: 10. CDR3 region: CASSPLSGSSTGELFF. In DNA form, the CDR3 reads TGTGCCAGCAGTCCGTTAAGCGGGAGTTCCACCGGGGAGCTGTTTTTT.

V and J are TRBV2 and TRBJ2-1, with 9 nucleotides matching TRBD2. Trimming at V came to 1 base and at J to 7 bases, leaving 2 bases not matched to a gene. This CDR3 contains 14 residues. Germline CDR1 is SNHLY and CDR2 is FYNNEI. CDR3 nucleotides: TGTGCCAGCAGTGAAGGGACTAGCGTTAATGAGCAGTTCTTC. This translates into CASSEGTSVNEQFF.

This rearrangement joins TRBV7-3 to TRBJ2-6, with 9 positions matching TRBD2. Germline CDR1 reads SGHTA; CDR2 reads FQGTGA. J was trimmed by 0 bases and V by 2 bases; bases with no gene match: 5. This CDR3 comprises 18 residues. The CDR3 bases are TGTGCCAGCAGCTTATTAGCGGGAGCCAGCTCTGGGGCCAACGTCCTGACTTTC. It codes for CASSLLAGASSGANVLTF.

The chain uses TRBV11-3 and TRBJ1-2; D unclear. Looked up from germline, CDR1 is SGHNT and CDR2 is YENEEA. This CDR3 has 14 residues. With 6 bases removed from V and 4 bases from J, the gap between germline ends came to 15 bases. The CDR3 coding sequence is TGTGCCAGCAGTTATCCAAGGCTCGGCTATGGCTACACCTTC. It yields the protein CASSYPRLGYGYTF.

The rearrangement uses TRBV29-1 and TRBJ1-1; D gene ambiguous. The CDR3 is 9 amino acids. The germline V gene has CDR1 SQVTM and CDR2 ANQGSEA. Trimming shortened V by 5 bases and J by 6 bases, and 4 bases separated the two germline ends. DNA of the CDR3: TGCAGCGTTCAGCCTGAAGCTTTCTTT. It codes for CSVQPEAFF.

The CDR3 bases are TGTGCCAGCAGCCAAGATCAGGGGGCTGGGGCCAACGTCCTGACTTTC. It translates to CASSQDQGAGANVLTF. The chain couples TRBV4-2 to TRBJ2-6; the match to TRBD1 covers 7 bases. CDR1 and CDR2 (germline): LGHNA, YNFKEQ. This CDR3 comprises 16 residues. V was pared by 0 bases and J by 2 bases, with 1 base of the junction left unmatched.

V and J are TRBV30 and TRBJ2-5; the match to TRBD2 covers 9 bases. In germline, CDR1 is GTSNPN, CDR2 SVGIG (reference sequence). The CDR3 is 16 amino acids. The trim removed 0 bases at V and 4 bases at J, leaving 9 bases unmatched. The DNA of the CDR3 is TGTGCCTGGAGTGTAGGGGTAGCGGGAGTCGGAGAGACCCAGTACTTC. Translation: CAWSVGVAGVGETQYF.

Points on this clone: A much larger clone differs from this one at a single base, so this may be a read error. The V call is TRBV30, the J call TRBJ1-2; unclear D gene. The CDR3 totals 13 residues. Per germline, CDR1 GTSNPN and CDR2 SVGIG (reference sequence). The chain's CDR3 is CACSVSLIGGYTF. The CDR3 DNA sequence: TGTGCCTGTAGTGTATCCCTTATTGGGGGCTACACCTTC.

The chain has TRBV21-1 and TRBJ1-1. TRBV21-1 is a pseudogene. The CDR3 totals 15 residues. In DNA, the CDR3 is TGTGCCAGCAGCAAAGCCGGGGGAGTTGGCACTGAAGCTTTCTTT. It translates to CASSKAGGVGTEAFF.

Notes on this clone: Other DNA sequences in this specimen translate into the identical CDR3. This rearrangement joins TRBV7-2 to TRBJ2-1, with TRBD1 matching 7 bases. J lost 4 bases, V lost 1 base, and 1 base had no gene match. Germline values: CDR1 SGHTA, CDR2 FQGNSA. The CDR3 has 14 amino acids. The CDR3 region is CASSLGTGYNEQFF. CDR3 in DNA: TGTGCCAGCAGCTTAGGGACAGGATACAATGAGCAGTTCTTC.

This clone was counted once. CDR3 DNA sequence: TGTGCCAGCAGCTTCAGCACCGGGGAGCTGTTTTTT. Translation gives CASSFSTGELFF. The chain joins TRBV11-2 to TRBJ2-2; D not resolved. The germline V gene encodes CDR1 SGHAT and CDR2 FQNNGV. The CDR3 contains 12 residues. Deletions cut 3 bases from V and 4 bases from J, with 3 bases between.

This clone has more than one count but fewer than ten. The chain carries TRBV15 and TRBJ2-5; D might be TRBD2 (5 bases). The CDR3 length is 15 residues. The V gene lost 1 base and the J gene lost 3 bases, with 12 bases spanning the gap. CDR1 is LNHNV and CDR2 is YYDKDF in the germline V gene (reference sequence). The CDR3 DNA follows: TGTGCCACCAGCAGAGGCGGGCTAGTAAAAGAGACCCAGTACTTC. Translating it yields CATSRGGLVKETQYF.

This clone has only a few counts. This chain joins TRBV5-4 and TRBJ1-1; no clear D. Germline CDR1 SGHNT, CDR2 YYREEE (reference sequence). V was pared by 0 bases and J by 1 base, with 7 bases between. The CDR3 length is 14 residues. This CDR3 is CASSLAVGNTEAFF. In nucleotides, the CDR3 is TGTGCCAGCAGCTTGGCCGTGGGGAACACTGAAGCTTTCTTT.